One sample yielded the 8 T cell receptor beta chains listed below, sequenced in a study of CD8 T cells in Susac syndrome. The RNA input was about 0.45 to 1 ug, and it was reverse transcribed with random hexamers. One entry per CDR3 protein, called by TCRdb with MiXCR from the immunoSEQ multiplex PCR reads. Among a few hundred thousand distinct CDR3 sequences listed, roughly 95% were seen once. Sequenced: CD4+ T cells from PBMCs. These receptor sequences come from a human donor with multiple sclerosis.

The rearrangement links TRBV12-3 or TRBV12-4 to TRBJ2-5, with TRBD2 matching 10 bases. The CDR3 is made up of 14 amino acids. The junction had 6 bases not matched to a gene; V was cut back by 6 bases and J by 5 bases. As DNA, the CDR3 is TGTGCCAGCAGCATGCTAGCGGGGGAGGAGACCCAGTACTTC. Translating gives CASSMLAGEETQYF.

The V gene is TRBV5-6, the J gene TRBJ1-6; no clear D. Trimming took 0 bases from V and 4 from J, leaving 5 bases between them. Germline V gene lookup returns CDR1 SGHDT and CDR2 YYEEEE. CDR3 length equals 14 residues. The DNA for the CDR3 is TGTGCCAGCAGCTTGGGAGATTATAATTCACCCCTCCACTTT. Translating it yields CASSLGDYNSPLHF.

V usage is TRBV12-3 or TRBV12-4 and J usage is TRBJ1-2, with D tentatively TRBD1 (5 bases). The germline V and J ends were trimmed by 6 bases and 5 bases, with 10 bases remaining between them. The CDR3 consists of 12 residues. CDR3 DNA: TGTGCCAGCAGGGGACGGCGGTATGGCTACACCTTC. Translating gives CASRGRRYGYTF.

For this clonotype: At one of its ends the junction is not consistent with the germline gene, which may arise from a read error. CDR3 in amino acids: CASSTGLLPRKLFF. CDR3 coding DNA: TGTGCTAGCAGCACCGGACTGCTACCGAGGAAACTGTTTTTT. The chain employs TRBV7-7 and TRBJ1-4; D gene unclear. This CDR3 contains 14 residues. Germline loops: CDR1 SSHAT, CDR2 FNYEAQ (reference sequence).

This chain joins TRBV5-1 and TRBJ2-1; D uncertain. The V gene lost 2 bases and the J gene lost 4 bases, with 10 bases spanning the gap. This CDR3 has 14 residues. Germline CDR1 is SGHRS and CDR2 is YFSETQ. CDR3 nucleotides: TGCGCCAGCAGCTTTTTCCCGGCATACAATGAGCAGTTCTTC. Its protein is CASSFFPAYNEQFF.

As regards this clonotype: Relative to the germline gene, one junction end is altered; a read error may explain this. The chain couples TRBV7-7 to TRBJ1-5; D perhaps matches TRBD1 (5 bases). CDR1 is SSHAT, CDR2 FNYEAQ, per germline (reference sequence). The CDR3 is 13 residues long. DNA for the CDR3: TGTGCTAGCAGCTTAGGGGAACGGCAGCCCCAGCATTTT. This encodes CASSLGERQPQHF. The entire variable domain, with the rest obtained from reference TRBV7-7 and TRBJ1-5, is as follows: GAGVSQSPRYKVTKRGQDVTLRCDPISSHATLYWYQQALGQGPEFLTYFNYEAQPDKSGLPSDRFSAERPEGSISTLTIQRTEQRDSAMYRCASSLGERQPQHFGDGTRLSIL.

The rearrangement links TRBV30 to TRBJ1-6; TRBD1 matches at 9 bases. Germline CDR1 reads GTSNPN; CDR2 reads SVGIG (reference sequence). The CDR3 is 15 residues long. Losses at the gene ends were 3 bases for V and 3 bases for J; bases not matched to a gene: 3. For the CDR3, the DNA is TGTGCCTGGAGCCAGACAGGGGGCTATAATTCACCCCTCCACTTT. Amino acids: CAWSQTGGYNSPLHF.

The chain joins TRBV19 to TRBJ2-5; a possible D gene is TRBD1 (5 bases). The CDR3 runs to 15 residues. V was cut by 3 bases and J by 7 bases, with 18 bases left in between. CDR1 is LNHDA, CDR2 SQIVND, per germline (reference sequence). The CDR3 reads CASSIFGKGRATQYF. The CDR3 DNA reads as TGTGCCAGTAGTATTTTCGGAAAGGGGCGCGCGACCCAGTACTTC.